This T cell receptor (beta chain) was sequenced for a study of cytomegalovirus exposure and HLA in healthy donors. General study findings and limits: Specific recognition of CMV antigens was confirmed in vitro for a few chains (all CMV-associated). Despite most TCR sequences being rare, some public TCRs occurred in many donors. Researchers counted 164 TCR beta chains as cytomegalovirus-associated.

Clones were read by immunoSEQ multiplex PCR, and TCRdb kept only the in-frame ones, dropping some. The table shows 97,000 or so clones, with just under 95% occurring only once. The germline V gene has CDR1 KGHSH and CDR2 LQKENI. The CDR3 spans 14 residues. V lost 4 bases, J lost 8 bases, and 7 bases stayed unmatched. While the first cohort had 600 to 750 subjects, the donors belonged to the separate validation cohort of more than 95 subjects. A note on this clone: The target antigen is unknown.

The chain joins TRBV18 to TRBJ1-4; 7 bases match TRBD1. What was sequenced was PBMCs. The TCR was taken from a woman between 18 and 29 years old in good health and CMV-seronegative. CDR3 nucleotide sequence: TGTGCCAGCTCACGACAGGGAAAAGGAGAAAAACTGTTTTTT. This codes for CASSRQGKGEKLFF.